Listed below are T cell receptor beta chains from one sample, sequenced in a study of blood T cells in healthy people across ages. TCRdb processed the 5' RACE reads anew with MiXCR; each CDR3 protein has one entry. The sample includes hundreds of thousands of distinct CDR3 sequences, roughly three fifths of them seen just once. The sample consisted of blood. These receptors were collected from a man aged 55 to 70 in good health. Both conserved end residues are part of each CDR3.

TRBV10-3,CAIMGGMGDNEQFF
TRBV20-1,CSARRQGTDTQYF
TRBV29-1,CSVGIRDTQYF
TRBV11-2,CASSLDQGAREQFF
TRBV2,CASSRPGAGYTF
TRBV7-2,CASSLGGPRWGYTF
TRBV18,CASSPMAGQGMWEQYF
TRBV7-9,CASSLALDVRETQYF
TRBV5-8,CASSLYRISGANVLTF
TRBV5-1,CASSFGSGGRDSPLHF
TRBV6-5,CASSSGQGGDYGYTF
TRBV6-5,CASSPASLLTSDGYTF
TRBV29-1,CSVKYRDSIYEQYF
TRBV6-1,CASRDIQAVGTEAFF
TRBV10-3,CATSTGTGNTIYF
TRBV7-2,CASSLEAGQYQETQYF
TRBV9,CASSVSGGDYNEQFF
TRBV7-9,CASSLELTNYGYTF
TRBV7-2,CASSLVSAGGTTQETQYF
TRBV7-2,CASSLAIGEAYF
TRBV24-1,CATSDPGQQYNEQYF
TRBV4-1,CASSQGGQGSVETQYF
TRBV6-5,CASSFTGGVSEKLFF
TRBV18,CASSPTSKNEQFF
TRBV12-3/TRBV12-4,CASSLRLHGSSYEQYF
TRBV15,CATSGDLGASAGNIQYF
TRBV20-1,CSARNLAGGQETQYF
TRBV20-1,CSARLRGNYGYTF
TRBV18,CASSQGQGTPYEQYF
TRBV10-3,CAISDPVNTEAFF
TRBV20-1,CSASSGGYTDTQYF
TRBV29-1,CSVGDSPAANEQFF
TRBV4-1,CASSQGVRDRGVREQFF
TRBV4-1,CASSPSRAASYNEQFF
TRBV14,CASSQGVTDTQYF
TRBV3-1,CASSQAGGGYEQYF
TRBV20-1,CSPAGGYGPWANVLTF
TRBV12-1,CASIQPSRVGTQYF
TRBV12-3/TRBV12-4,CASSPTGGGKKEQYF
TRBV6-2/TRBV6-3,CASSYSSRGGHEQYF
TRBV25-1,CASSGASGAQETQYF